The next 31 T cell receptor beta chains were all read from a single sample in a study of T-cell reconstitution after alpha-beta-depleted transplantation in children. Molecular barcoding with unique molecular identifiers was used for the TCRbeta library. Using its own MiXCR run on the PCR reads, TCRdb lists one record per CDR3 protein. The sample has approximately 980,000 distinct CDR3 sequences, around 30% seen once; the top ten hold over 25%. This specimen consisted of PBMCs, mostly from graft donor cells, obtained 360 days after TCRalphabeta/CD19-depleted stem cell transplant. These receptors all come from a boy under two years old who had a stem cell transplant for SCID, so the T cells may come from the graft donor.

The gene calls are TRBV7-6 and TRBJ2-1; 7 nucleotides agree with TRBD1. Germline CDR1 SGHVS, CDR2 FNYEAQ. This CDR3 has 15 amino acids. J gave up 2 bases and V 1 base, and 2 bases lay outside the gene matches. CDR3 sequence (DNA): TGTGCCAGCAGCTTAGACGGGACAGCCTACAATGAGCAGTTCTTC. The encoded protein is CASSLDGTAYNEQFF.

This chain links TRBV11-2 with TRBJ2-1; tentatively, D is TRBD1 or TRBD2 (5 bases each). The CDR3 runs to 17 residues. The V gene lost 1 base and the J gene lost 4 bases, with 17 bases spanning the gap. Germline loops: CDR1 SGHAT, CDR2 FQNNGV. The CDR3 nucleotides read TGTGCCAGCAGCTTAGGGATCTCGGGGACGCCTTACAATGAGCAGTTCTTC. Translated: CASSLGISGTPYNEQFF.

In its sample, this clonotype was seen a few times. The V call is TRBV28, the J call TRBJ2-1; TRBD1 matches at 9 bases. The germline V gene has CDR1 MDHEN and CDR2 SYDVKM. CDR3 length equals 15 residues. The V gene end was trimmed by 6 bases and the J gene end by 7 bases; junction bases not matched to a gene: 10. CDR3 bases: TGTGCCAGCAGCCCGGCTGGGACAGGGATGAATGAGCAGTTCTTC. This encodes CASSPAGTGMNEQFF.

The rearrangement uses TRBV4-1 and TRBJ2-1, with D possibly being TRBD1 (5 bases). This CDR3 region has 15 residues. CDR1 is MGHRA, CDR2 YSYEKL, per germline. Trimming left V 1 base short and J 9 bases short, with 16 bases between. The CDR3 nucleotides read TGCGCCAGCAGCCAAGGTGCTCAGGGTGGTCCTGAGCAGTTCTTC. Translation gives CASSQGAQGGPEQFF.

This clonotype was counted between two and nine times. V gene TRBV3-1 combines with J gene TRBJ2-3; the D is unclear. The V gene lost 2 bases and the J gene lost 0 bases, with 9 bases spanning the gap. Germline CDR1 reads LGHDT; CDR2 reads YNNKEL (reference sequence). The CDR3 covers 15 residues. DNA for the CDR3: TGTGCCAGCAGCCAAATGACCTCTAGCACAGATACGCAGTATTTT. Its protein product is CASSQMTSSTDTQYF.

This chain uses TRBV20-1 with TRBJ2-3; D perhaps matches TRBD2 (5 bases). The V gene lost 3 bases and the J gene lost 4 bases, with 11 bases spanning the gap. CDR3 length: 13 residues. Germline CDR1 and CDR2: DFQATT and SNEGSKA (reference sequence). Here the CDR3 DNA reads TGCAGTGCTAGGATGAGAGGGCCAGATACGCAGTATTTT. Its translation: CSARMRGPDTQYF.

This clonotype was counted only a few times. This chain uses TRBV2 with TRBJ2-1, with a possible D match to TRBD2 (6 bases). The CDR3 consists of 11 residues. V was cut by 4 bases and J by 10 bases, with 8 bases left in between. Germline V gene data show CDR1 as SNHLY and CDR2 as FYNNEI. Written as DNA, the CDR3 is TGTGCCAGCAGTGCCCGGGGGGAGCAGTTCTTC. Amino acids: CASSARGEQFF.

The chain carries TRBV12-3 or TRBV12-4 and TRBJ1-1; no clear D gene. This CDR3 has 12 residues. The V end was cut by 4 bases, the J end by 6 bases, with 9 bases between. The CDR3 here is CASSSGVAEAFF. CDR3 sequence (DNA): TGTGCCAGCAGTTCCGGGGTCGCTGAAGCTTTCTTT.

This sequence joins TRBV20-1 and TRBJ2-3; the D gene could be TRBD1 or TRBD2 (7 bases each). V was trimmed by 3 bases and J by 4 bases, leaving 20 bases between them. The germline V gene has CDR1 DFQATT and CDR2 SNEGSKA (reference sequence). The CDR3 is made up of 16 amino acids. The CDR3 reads CSARADQGGISDTQYF. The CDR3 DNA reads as TGCAGTGCTAGGGCAGATCAGGGGGGGATATCAGATACGCAGTATTTT.

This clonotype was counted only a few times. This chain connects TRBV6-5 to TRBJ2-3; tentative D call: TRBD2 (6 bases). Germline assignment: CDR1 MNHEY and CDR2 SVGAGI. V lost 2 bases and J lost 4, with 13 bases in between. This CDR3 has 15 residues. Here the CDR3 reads CASSYRRGGADTQYF. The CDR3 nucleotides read TGTGCCAGCAGTTACCGTCGGGGAGGCGCAGATACGCAGTATTTT.

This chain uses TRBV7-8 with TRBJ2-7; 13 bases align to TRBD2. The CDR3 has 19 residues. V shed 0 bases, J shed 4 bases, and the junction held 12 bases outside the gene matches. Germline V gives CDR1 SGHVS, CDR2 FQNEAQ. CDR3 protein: CASSLARATSGGNSYEQYF. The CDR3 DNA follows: TGTGCCAGCAGCTTAGCAAGAGCGACTAGCGGGGGGAACTCTTACGAGCAGTACTTC.

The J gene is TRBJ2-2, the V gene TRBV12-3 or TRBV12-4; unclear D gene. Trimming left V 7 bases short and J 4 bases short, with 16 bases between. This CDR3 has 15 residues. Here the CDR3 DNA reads TGTGCCAGCACCCCGAACGCGATGGGCACCGGGGAGCTGTTTTTT. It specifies CASTPNAMGTGELFF.

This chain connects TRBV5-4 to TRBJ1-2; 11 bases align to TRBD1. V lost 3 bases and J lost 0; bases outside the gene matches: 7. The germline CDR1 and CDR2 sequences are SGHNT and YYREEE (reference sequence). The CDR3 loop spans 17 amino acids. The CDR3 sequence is CASSYLGDRGANYGYTF. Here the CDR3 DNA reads TGTGCCAGCAGCTACCTCGGGGACAGGGGGGCTAACTATGGCTACACCTTC.

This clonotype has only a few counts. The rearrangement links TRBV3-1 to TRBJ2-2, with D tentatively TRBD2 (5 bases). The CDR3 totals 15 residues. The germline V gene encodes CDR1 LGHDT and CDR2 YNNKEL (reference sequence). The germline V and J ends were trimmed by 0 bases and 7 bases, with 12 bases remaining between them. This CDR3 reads CASSQERIGVGELFF. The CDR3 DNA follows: TGTGCCAGCAGCCAAGAGAGGATCGGGGTCGGGGAGCTGTTTTTT.

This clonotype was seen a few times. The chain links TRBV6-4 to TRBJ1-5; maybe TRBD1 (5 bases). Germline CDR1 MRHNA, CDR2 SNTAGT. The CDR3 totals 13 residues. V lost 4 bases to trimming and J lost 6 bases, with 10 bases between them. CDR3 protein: CASSARVGQPQHF. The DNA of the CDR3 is TGTGCCAGCAGTGCCAGGGTTGGTCAGCCCCAGCATTTT.

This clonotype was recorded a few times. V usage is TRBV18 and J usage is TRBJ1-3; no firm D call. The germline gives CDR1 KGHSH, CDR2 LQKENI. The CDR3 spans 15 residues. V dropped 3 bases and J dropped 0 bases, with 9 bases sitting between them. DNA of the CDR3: TGTGCCAGCTCACCCGGATCCGTCTCTGGAAACACCATATATTTT. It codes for CASSPGSVSGNTIYF.

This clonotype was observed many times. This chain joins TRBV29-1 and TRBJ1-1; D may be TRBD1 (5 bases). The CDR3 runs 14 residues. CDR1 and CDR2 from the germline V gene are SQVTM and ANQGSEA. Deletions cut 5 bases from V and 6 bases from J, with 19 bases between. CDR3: CSVSFGARGPEAFF. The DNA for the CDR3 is TGCAGCGTTAGTTTTGGGGCAAGGGGCCCTGAAGCTTTCTTT.

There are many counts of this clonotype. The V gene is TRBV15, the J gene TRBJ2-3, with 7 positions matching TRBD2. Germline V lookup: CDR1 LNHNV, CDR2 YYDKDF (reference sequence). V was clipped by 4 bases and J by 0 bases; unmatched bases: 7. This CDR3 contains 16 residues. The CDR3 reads CATSIRSSGSTDTQYF. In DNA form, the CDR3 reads TGTGCCACCAGCATCAGATCTAGCGGTAGCACAGATACGCAGTATTTT. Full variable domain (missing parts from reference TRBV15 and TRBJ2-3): DAMVIQNPRYQVTQFGKPVTLSCSQTLNHNVMYWYQQKSSQAPKLLFHYYDKDFNNEADTPDNFQSRRPNTSFCFLDIRSPGLGDTAMYLCATSIRSSGSTDTQYFGPGTRLTVL.

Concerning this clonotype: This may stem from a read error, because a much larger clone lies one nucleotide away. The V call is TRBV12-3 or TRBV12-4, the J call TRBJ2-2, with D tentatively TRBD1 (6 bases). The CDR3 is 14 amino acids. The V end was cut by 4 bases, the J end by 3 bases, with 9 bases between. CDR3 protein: CASSYGQHTGELFF. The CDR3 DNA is TGTGCCAGCAGTTACGGACAGCACACCGGGGAGCTGTTTTTT.

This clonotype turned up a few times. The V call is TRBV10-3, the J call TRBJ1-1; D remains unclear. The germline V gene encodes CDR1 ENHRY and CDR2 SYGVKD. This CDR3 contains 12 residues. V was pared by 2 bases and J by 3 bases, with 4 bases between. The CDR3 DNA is TGTGCCATCAGTGAGCGGGACACTGAAGCTTTCTTT. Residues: CAISERDTEAFF.

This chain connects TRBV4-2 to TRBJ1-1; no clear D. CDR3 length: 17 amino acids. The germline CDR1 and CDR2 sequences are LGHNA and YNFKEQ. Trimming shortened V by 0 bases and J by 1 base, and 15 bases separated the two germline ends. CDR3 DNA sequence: TGTGCCAGCAGCCAAGATTTATATTTCTCAGGGAACACTGAAGCTTTCTTT. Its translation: CASSQDLYFSGNTEAFF.

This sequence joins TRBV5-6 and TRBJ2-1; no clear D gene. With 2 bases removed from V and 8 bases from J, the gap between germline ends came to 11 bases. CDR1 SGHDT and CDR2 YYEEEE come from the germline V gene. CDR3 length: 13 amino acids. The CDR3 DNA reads TGTGCCAGCAGCTTCCGCAGCCGCTATGAGCAGTTCTTC. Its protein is CASSFRSRYEQFF.

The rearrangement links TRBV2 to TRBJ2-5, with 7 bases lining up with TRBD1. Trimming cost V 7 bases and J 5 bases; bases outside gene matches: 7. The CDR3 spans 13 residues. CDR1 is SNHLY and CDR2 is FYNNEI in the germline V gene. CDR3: CASKQTGLETQYF. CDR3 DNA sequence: TGTGCCAGCAAGCAGACAGGGCTGGAGACCCAGTACTTC.

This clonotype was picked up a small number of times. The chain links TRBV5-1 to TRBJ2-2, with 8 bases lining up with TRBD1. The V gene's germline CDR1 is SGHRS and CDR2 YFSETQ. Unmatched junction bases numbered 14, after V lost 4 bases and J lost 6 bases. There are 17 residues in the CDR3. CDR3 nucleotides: TGCGCCAGCAGCGCCTCCGGGACAGGCGGGACAGCCGGGGAGCTGTTTTTT. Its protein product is CASSASGTGGTAGELFF.

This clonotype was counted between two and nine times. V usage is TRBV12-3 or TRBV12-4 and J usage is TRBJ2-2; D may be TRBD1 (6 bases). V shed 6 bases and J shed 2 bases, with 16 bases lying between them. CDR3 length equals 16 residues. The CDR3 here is CASRLNRDTNTGELFF. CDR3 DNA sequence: TGTGCCAGCAGACTAAACCGGGACACCAACACCGGGGAGCTGTTTTTT.

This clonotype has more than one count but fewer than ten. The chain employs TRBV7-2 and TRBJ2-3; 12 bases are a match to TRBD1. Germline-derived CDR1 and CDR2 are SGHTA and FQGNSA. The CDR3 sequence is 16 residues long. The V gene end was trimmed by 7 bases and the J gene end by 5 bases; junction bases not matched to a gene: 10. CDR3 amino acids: CASTLGTGGRKDTQYF. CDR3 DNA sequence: TGTGCCAGCACCCTAGGGACAGGGGGCAGAAAAGATACGCAGTATTTT.

The CDR3 coding sequence is TGTGCCAGCTCACCACTCGGGACAGTCGATTCACCCCTCCACTTT. This codes for CASSPLGTVDSPLHF. The chain couples TRBV18 to TRBJ1-6; 7 bases align to TRBD1. CDR3 length: 15 amino acids. CDR1 is KGHSH, CDR2 LQKENI, per germline. V lost 1 base, J lost 8 bases, and 5 bases stayed unmatched.

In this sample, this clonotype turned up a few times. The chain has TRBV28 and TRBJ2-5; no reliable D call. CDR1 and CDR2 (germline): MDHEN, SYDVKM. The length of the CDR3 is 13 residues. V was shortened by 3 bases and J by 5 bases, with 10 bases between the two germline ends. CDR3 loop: CASSFTSSETQYF. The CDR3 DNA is TGTGCCAGCAGTTTTACCAGTAGCGAGACCCAGTACTTC.

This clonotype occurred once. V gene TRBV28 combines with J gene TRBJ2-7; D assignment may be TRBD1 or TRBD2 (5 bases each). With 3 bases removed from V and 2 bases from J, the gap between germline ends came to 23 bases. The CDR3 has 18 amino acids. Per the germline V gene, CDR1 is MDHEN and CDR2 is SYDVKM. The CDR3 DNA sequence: TGTGCCAGCAGTTTTGGGGGAGTTTCCACCCACTTAACCTACGAGCAGTACTTC. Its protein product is CASSFGGVSTHLTYEQYF. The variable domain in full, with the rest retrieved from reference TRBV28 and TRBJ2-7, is DVKVTQSSRYLVKRTGEKVFLECVQDMDHENMFWYRQDPGLGLRLIYFSYDVKMKEKGDIPEGYSVSREKKERFSLILESASTNQTSMYLCASSFGGVSTHLTYEQYFGPGTRLTVT.

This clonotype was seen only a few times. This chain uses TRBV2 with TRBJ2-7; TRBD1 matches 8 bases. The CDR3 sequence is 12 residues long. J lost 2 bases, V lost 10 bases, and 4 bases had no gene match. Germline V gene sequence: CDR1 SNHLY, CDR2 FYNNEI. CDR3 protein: CATSTGAYEQYF. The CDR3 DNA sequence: TGTGCCACATCGACAGGGGCCTACGAGCAGTACTTC.

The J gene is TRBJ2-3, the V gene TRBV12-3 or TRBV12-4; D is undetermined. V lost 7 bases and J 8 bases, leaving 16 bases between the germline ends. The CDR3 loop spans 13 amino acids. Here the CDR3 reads CASNEVVSATQYF. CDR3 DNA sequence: TGTGCCAGCAACGAGGTGGTCAGTGCTACGCAGTATTTT.